This T cell receptor (beta chain) was recovered during a study of Ad26.COV2.S vaccination and SARS-CoV-2 variants (dated by TCRdb to the early 2020s). About the investigation overall: Vaccine-arm donors came from COV1001, a multicentre, randomized, double-blind, placebo-controlled phase I-IIa trial of Ad26.COV2.S in healthy adults. Ad26.COV2.S was administered intramuscularly at 5 x 10^10 or 1 x 10^11 viral particles, either as a single shot or as two shots given 56 days apart. TCRbeta repertoire sequencing served as the tool for gauging how specific and how broad the SARS-CoV-2-reactive T cell receptors were following Ad26.COV2.S vaccination. The TCR-sequenced set comprised about 32 samples: some 19 Ad26.COV2.S vaccine recipients, 5 placebo recipients and 8 SARS-CoV-2 convalescent individuals. Participants in the trial were split at random into five groups of five each, receiving low-dose or high-dose Ad26.COV2.S once or twice, or else placebo on both occasions. Investigators remained blinded to trial group allocation during experiments and outcome assessment. What the research found in general, with its limitations: The authors noted that total T cell responses may have been underestimated by the TCR breadth and depth analyses. The study was not powered for comparison of responses between vaccine doses or regimens. Ad26.COV2.S recipients had higher spike-specific TCR breadth than placebo recipients (P = 0.0014). Vaccine and placebo recipients had similar non-spike TCR breadth, a finding consistent with the vaccine containing only spike. Substantial breadth of spike-specific CD8+ and CD4+ T cell responses was reported after vaccination.

The immunoSEQ Assay was the method used to sequence TCRbeta CDR3 regions. After extraction, genomic DNA underwent amplification by bias-controlled multiplex PCR, followed by high-throughput sequencing. Concerning the study's data processing: To quantify the absolute abundance of every unique TCRbeta CDR3 region, sequences were collapsed and filtered. T cell fraction was estimated by normalizing TCRbeta template counts to usable DNA, with usable DNA measured through amplification of reference genes found in all nucleated cells. Repertoire TCRs were annotated as SARS-CoV-2-specific by exact matching of V gene, CDR3 amino acid sequence and J gene to a known reactive TCR set. The reference SARS-CoV-2 TCR set was obtained from MIRA and was filtered for enrichment in COVID-19-positive ImmuneCODE repertoires, whereby public or cross-reactive TCRs were removed. Using the MIRA antigens, annotated TCRs were further analysed by specific ORF or by position within an ORF. Breadth was defined as annotated unique rearrangements over total unique productive rearrangements; depth was the summed frequency of those rearrangements. Group comparisons of TCR breadth used two-sided Wilcoxon rank-sum tests. The table was pulled from immuneACCESS by TCRdb, which kept in-frame rearrangements only. Such tables lose some clones; where checked, under half of the loss comes from unresolved V genes, and the rest has no known cause. The DNA gave D and trimming, while V, J and clone size come from that table. The sample records a few hundred thousand clones, roughly 90% of which are singletons. The ten largest clonotypes hold 9% to 15% of the sample.

Remarks on this clone: Its antigen remains undetermined. Base qualities are not provided; no much larger clone lies one nucleotide away.

Interpreted using the paper, the treatment or condition label stands for: some 20 received Ad26.COV2.S at low or high dose, single or two shots; several received placebo; per-sample allocation not given. Repertoires of vaccine and placebo recipients were sequenced from samples collected on day 63 after the first injection. Cohort 1b enrolled around 23 adults aged 18-55 years at a single site in Boston, USA, between 29 July and 7 August 2020. Ad26.COV2.S was a replication-incompetent adenovirus type 26 vector that expressed a prefusion-stabilized SARS-CoV-2 spike protein derived from the original Wuhan strain. Via the germline V gene, CDR1 is SGHTA and CDR2 FQGNSA. The CDR3 runs 16 residues from the cysteine to the phenylalanine. Here the CDR3 DNA is all that survives: 48 bases in frame from base 1. V was cut back by 5 bases and J by 0 bases, leaving a gap of 15 bases between them.

The V gene is TRBV7-2 and the J gene is TRBJ2-3, with an unclear D gene assignment. This receptor was taken from a person aged 18-65 years who received the Ad26.COV2.S COVID-19 vaccine or a placebo. The source material was peripheral blood, sampled in a trial of Ad26.COV2.S vaccine versus placebo. CDR3 loop: CASSQGISSSTDTQYF. The DNA is as follows: TGTGCCAGCAGCCAAGGGATATCCTCTAGCACAGATACGCAGTATTTT.